This TCR beta chain stems from a study of shared clonotypes between healthy human individuals (dated by TCRdb to 2019 to 2021). With regard to the full study: Two women and three men aged 18 to 49 years were included in the cohort. For each donor, three plates each were used for CD4 naive and CD4 memory, two plates were used for CD8 naive, and one plate was used for CD8 memory. To estimate repertoire size and how much clonotypes are shared between individuals, the study performed deep sequencing of blood TCR repertoires from a few healthy adults. To increase sequencing depth and limit assay-specific biases, TCR repertoire library preparation and sequencing were carried out by different laboratories using diverse techniques. Per donor, leukapheresis produced somewhere between about 0.85 and 8.9 billion PBMCs. Summary of the overall study and its limitations: Naive subsets generally had larger estimated clonotype richness than memory subsets did. Sampling was restricted to blood, and TCR repertoires in tissue are likely to differ from TCR repertoires in blood. Higher generation probabilities were observed for clonotypes shared by all four sorted-subset donors than for non-shared clonotypes. Based on pairwise subsampling, the degree of clonotype sharing among donors was expected to be affected by sequencing depth. When a handful of donors were compared, the shared fraction of clonotypes was around 4.6% for naive CD4, more than 3% for naive CD8, about 2.4% for memory CD4, and less than 0.5% for memory CD8. Rarefaction of sorted-subset datasets indicated incomplete sequencing despite the large sequencing depth. The small number of donors limited the genetic and exposure-history diversity represented.

Notes on this clone: Which antigen it targets is not known. No base qualities exist here, and no much larger clone lies one base off it.

Using the deep immunoSEQ assay, multiplex PCR amplified TCR CDR3 regions from genomic DNA. Extracted genomic DNA from each cell subset was spread evenly across all wells of several immunoSEQ 96-well plates, with each plate serving as a replicate. Each replicate PCR for sorted subsets received roughly 200 ng genomic DNA, equal to 28,000 or so T cell genomes. Purified libraries were quantified with a Qubit 3.0 fluorometer, sized on a Bioanalyzer 2100, and re-quantified with the KAPA Library Quantification kit. Every immunoSEQ 96-well plate was sequenced on a separate single-read 150-cycle Illumina NextSeq 550 flow cell. In the source study's methods: Because only junctional sequences without quality scores were contained in the immunoSEQ output, filtering matching that applied to full-length reads could not be performed. To assign V/J genes and CDR3, sequences were annotated using PyIR, a Python wrapper for IgBLAST v1.9, with IMGT germline references. Any read was removed if the V/J assignment was weak (E-value above 1e-6), the CDR3 was missing, or the read contained stop codons, out-of-frame junctions, or ambiguous translated residues. V3J clonotypes were defined by identical inferred V gene, J gene, and CDR3 amino acid sequence. The percentage overlap between two repertoires was calculated by dividing the number of shared unique clonotypes by the size of the smaller repertoire. RTK rarefaction, the Chao1 estimator, and Recon v2.1 estimates of unobserved clonotypes were used to assess repertoire richness. OLGA was used to compute generation probabilities for all TCRbeta clonotypes that the gDNA method yielded from a few donors. What TCRdb holds here is the immuneACCESS table cut down to in-frame rearrangements. Part of the clones is not present; checked against another copy, under half of the missing clones reflect an unresolved V gene, and the others are unexplained. The V and J calls and clone size are taken from that table; D and trimming were inferred from the DNA. Counted in this sample were a few million clones; over 85% of them appeared once. The ten largest clones take up about 1.7% of the sample.

For the CD8 naive samples, CD45RO-negative cells were positively selected for CCR7, yielding a CD45RA+CCR7+ population from which TemRA cells were excluded. The donors were healthy, HIV-negative adults with no recently reported acute infections or vaccinations. Every donor was a Caucasian adult residing in Nashville, Tennessee, USA. After blood collection by leukapheresis, PBMCs were isolated using Ficoll-Histopaque density gradient centrifugation and then cryopreserved in the vapor phase of liquid nitrogen. Purity and quantity of every magnetically sorted T cell population were checked by analytical flow cytometry. Genomic DNA was isolated from every sorted fraction and measured by UV absorbance on a Nanodrop 2000c. Including the terminal cysteine and phenylalanine, the CDR3 comprises 16 residues. Of the read, only the CDR3 DNA is kept; its 48 bases are in frame from base 1. Via the germline V gene (reference sequence), CDR1 is SEHNR and CDR2 FQNEAQ. The germline V end is reduced by 7 bases and the J end by 7 bases; junction bases left unmatched: 16.

This receptor was taken from a man aged 18 to 29 in good health. Some clones in this sample may be carry-over from other donors' samples. Sequenced: naive CD8+ T cells from PBMCs. The label giving this sample's cell subset or site can be read as: CD45RA+CCR7+. The chain is assembled from TRBV7-9 and TRBJ2-1, with 7 central nucleotides matching TRBD2. DNA sequence: TGTGCCAGCACCTCCCTCGCGGGAGCCCGAGGAAATGAGCAGTTCTTC. This yields the protein CASTSLAGARGNEQFF. With the portions outside the CDR3 filled from the reference TRBV7-9 and TRBJ2-1 genes, the complete variable region becomes DTGVSQNPRHKITKRGQNVTFRCDPISEHNRLYWYRQTLGQGPEFLTYFQNEAQLEKSRLLSDRFSAERPKGSFSTLEIQRTEQGDSAMYLCASTSLAGARGNEQFFGPGTRLTVL.